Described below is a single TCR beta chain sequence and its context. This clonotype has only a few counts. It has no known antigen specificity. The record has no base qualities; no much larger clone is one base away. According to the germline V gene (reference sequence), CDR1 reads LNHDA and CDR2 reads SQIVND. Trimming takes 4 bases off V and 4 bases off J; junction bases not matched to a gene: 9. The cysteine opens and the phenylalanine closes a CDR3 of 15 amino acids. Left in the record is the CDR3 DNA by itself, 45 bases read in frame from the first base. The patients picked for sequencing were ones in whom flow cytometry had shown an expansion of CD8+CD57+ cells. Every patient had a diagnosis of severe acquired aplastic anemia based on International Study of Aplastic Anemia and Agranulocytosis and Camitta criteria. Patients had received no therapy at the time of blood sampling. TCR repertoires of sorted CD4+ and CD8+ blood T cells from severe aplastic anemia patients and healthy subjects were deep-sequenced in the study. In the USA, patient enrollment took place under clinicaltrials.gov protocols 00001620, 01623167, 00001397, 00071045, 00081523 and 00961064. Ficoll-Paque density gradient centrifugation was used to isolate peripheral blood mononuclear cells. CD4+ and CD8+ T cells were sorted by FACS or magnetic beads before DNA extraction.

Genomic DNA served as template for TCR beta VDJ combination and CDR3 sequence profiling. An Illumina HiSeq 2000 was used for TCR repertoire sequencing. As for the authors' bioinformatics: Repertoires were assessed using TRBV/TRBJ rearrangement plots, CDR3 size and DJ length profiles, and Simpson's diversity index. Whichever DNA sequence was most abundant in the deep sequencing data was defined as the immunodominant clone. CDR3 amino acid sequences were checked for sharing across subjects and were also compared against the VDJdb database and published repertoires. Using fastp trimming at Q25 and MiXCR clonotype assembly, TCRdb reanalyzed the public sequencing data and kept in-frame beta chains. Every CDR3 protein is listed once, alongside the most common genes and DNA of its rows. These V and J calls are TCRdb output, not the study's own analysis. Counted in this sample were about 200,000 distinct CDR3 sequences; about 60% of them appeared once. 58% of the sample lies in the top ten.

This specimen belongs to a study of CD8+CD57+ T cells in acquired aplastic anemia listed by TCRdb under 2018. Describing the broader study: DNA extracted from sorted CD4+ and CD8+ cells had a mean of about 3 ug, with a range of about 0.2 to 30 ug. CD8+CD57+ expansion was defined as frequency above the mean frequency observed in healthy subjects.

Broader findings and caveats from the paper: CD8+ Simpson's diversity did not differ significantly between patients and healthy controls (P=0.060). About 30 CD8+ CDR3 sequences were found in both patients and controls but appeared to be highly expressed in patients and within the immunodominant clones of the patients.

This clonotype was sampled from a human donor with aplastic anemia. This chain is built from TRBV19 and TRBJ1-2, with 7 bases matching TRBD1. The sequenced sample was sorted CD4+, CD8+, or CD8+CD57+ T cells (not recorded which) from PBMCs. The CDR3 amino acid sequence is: CASSREPGQTYGYTF. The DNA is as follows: TGTGCCAGTAGTAGAGAACCGGGACAGACCTATGGCTACACCTTC.